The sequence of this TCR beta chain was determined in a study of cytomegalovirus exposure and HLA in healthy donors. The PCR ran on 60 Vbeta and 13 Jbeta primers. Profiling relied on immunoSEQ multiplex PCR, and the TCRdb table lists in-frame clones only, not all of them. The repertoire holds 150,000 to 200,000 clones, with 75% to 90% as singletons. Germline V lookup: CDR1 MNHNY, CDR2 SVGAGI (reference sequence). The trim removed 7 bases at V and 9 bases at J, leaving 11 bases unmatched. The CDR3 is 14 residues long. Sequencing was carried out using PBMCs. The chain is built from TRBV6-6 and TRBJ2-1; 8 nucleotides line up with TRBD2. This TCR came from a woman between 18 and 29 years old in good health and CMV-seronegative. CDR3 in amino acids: CASIISREGSEQFF. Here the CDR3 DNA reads TGTGCCAGCATTATATCACGGGAGGGCAGTGAGCAGTTCTTC.